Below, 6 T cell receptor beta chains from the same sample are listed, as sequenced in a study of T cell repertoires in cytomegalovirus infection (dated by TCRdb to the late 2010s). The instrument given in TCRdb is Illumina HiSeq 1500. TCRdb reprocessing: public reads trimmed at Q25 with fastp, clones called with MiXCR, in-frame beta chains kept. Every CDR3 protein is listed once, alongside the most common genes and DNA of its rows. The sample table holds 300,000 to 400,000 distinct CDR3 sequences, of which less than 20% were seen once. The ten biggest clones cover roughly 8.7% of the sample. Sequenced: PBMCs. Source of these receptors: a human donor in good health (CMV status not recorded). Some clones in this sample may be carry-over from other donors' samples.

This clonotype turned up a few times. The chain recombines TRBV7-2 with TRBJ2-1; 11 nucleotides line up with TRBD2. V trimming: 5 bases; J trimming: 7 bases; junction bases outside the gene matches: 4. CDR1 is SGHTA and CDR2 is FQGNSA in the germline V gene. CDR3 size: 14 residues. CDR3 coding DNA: TGTGCCAGCAGCACTAGCGGGAGTATAAATGAGCAGTTCTTC. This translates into CASSTSGSINEQFF.

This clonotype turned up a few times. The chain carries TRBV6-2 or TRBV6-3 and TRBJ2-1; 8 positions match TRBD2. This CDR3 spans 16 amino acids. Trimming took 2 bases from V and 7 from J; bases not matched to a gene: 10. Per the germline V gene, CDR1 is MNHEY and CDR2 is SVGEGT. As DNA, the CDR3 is TGTGCCAGCAGTTACAATTGGGAAGCTAGCGGGAATGAGCAGTTCTTC. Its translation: CASSYNWEASGNEQFF.

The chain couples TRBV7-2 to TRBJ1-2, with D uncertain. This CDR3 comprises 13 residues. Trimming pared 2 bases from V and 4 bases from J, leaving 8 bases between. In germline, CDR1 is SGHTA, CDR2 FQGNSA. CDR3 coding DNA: TGTGCCAGCAGCTTATATCAATCCTATGGCTACACCTTC. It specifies CASSLYQSYGYTF.

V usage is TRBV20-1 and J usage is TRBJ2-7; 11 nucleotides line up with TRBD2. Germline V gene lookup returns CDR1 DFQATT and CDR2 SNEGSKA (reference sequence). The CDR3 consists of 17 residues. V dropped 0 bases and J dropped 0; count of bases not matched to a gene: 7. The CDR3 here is CSARDWTSGLPSYEQYF. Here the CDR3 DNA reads TGCAGTGCTAGAGACTGGACTAGCGGGTTACCCTCCTACGAGCAGTACTTC.

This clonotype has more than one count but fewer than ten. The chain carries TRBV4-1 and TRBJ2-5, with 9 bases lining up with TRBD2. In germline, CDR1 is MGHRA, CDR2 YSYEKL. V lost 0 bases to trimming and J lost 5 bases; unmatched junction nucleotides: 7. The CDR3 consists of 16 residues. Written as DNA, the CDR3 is TGCGCCAGCAGCCAAGATGGGCGGGGGGGCCCTGAGACCCAGTACTTC. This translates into CASSQDGRGGPETQYF.

The CDR3 nucleotides are TGCAGCGTTGATCCGAGGGCAAATGAGCAGTTCTTC. This sequence encodes CSVDPRANEQFF. The V and J genes are TRBV29-1 and TRBJ2-1; possibly TRBD2 for D (5 bases). Trimming took off 3 bases at V and 7 bases at J, with 10 bases between the two ends. The germline gives CDR1 SQVTM, CDR2 ANQGSEA. CDR3 length equals 12 residues.